The clone carrying this T cell receptor beta chain was recorded many times. Its antigen is undetermined. J lost 6 bases, V lost 4 bases, and 6 bases had no gene match. Looked up from germline, CDR1 is SQVTM and CDR2 is ANQGSEA. The CDR3 extends over 14 amino acids. This sample was included in a study of T-cell reconstitution after alpha-beta-depleted transplantation in children. Unique molecular identifiers were incorporated into the prepared TCRbeta library. TCRdb reprocessed the PCR reads with MiXCR, giving one entry per CDR3 protein. The sample comprises approximately 500,000 distinct CDR3 sequences, over 9.5% of which are singletons, and around 2% rests with the top ten. Whole-study findings and limits: The high TCRbeta diversity at day 60 in some patients came from surviving recipient T cells and thymic progenitors. When one year had passed after transplant, most T-cell counts and diversity came from newly produced T cells.

The chain is built from TRBV29-1 and TRBJ2-1; 10 nucleotides agree with TRBD1. The receptor's source is a child under 10 years old with inherited bone marrow failure, due to receive a stem cell transplant. The sample consisted of PBMCs, taken before TCRalphabeta/CD19-depleted stem cell transplant. The CDR3 loop reads CSVAGTGVSNEQFF. Here the CDR3 DNA reads TGCAGCGTTGCCGGGACAGGGGTGTCCAATGAGCAGTTCTTC.